These 29 T cell receptor beta chains were all obtained from the same sample, sequenced in a study of T cell responses to AZD1222 COVID-19 vaccine. Method: immunoSEQ multiplex PCR; TCRdb's copy keeps in-frame clones and lacks some. This sample has tens of thousands of clones; just under 90% occur once, and the top ten carry 4.5% to 6%. The material was peripheral blood, obtained on day 0 of AZD1222 vaccination. These receptors came from an adult in good health.

This chain uses TRBV28 with TRBJ1-5; D might be TRBD1 (5 bases). V was cut by 3 bases and J by 2 bases, with 11 bases left in between. The CDR3 contains 15 residues. Looked up from germline, CDR1 is MDHEN and CDR2 is SYDVKM. The CDR3 bases are TGTGCCAGCAGTTTGCAGGGAGGCGGCAATCAGCCCCAGCATTTT. Encoded protein: CASSLQGGGNQPQHF.

V and J are TRBV5-1 and TRBJ1-2, with 9 bases fitting TRBD1. CDR1 SGHRS and CDR2 YFSETQ come from the germline V gene. The CDR3 loop spans 14 amino acids. J gave up 4 bases and V 6 bases, and 7 bases lay outside the gene matches. The CDR3 nucleotides are TGCGCCAGCAAGGGGGACAGGGAAGGCTATGGCTACACCTTC. Translating it yields CASKGDREGYGYTF.

This clone has a single count. CDR3 coding DNA: TGTGCCAGCAGTGAAGGCAGGGTCATTATATCCTACAATGAGCAGTTCTTC. Translating gives CASSEGRVIISYNEQFF. V and J are TRBV6-1 and TRBJ2-1; a possible D gene is TRBD1 (5 bases). CDR1 is MNHNS, CDR2 SASEGT, per germline. The CDR3 loop spans 17 amino acids. Trimming shortened V by 1 base and J by 1 base, and 14 bases separated the two germline ends.

The chain has TRBV9 and TRBJ2-7; 9 bases agree with TRBD1. The germline V gene has CDR1 SGDLS and CDR2 YYNGEE. Unmatched junction bases numbered 5, after V lost 2 bases and J lost 5 bases. The CDR3 has 14 residues. In DNA, the CDR3 is TGTGCCAGCAGCGTGGCGGACAGGGGTCACGAGCAGTACTTC. Its protein product is CASSVADRGHEQYF.

J is TRBJ2-1 and V is TRBV3-1 (or the pseudogene TRBV3-2); D perhaps matches TRBD1 (6 bases). CDR3 size: 13 residues. Germline values: CDR1 LGHDT, CDR2 YNNKEL (reference sequence). V shed 3 bases and J shed 6 bases, with 9 bases lying between them. The CDR3 DNA reads as TGTGCCAGCAGCCACGGGACACTCAATGAGCAGTTCTTC. It codes for CASSHGTLNEQFF.

This chain joins TRBV7-9 and TRBJ1-6, with D perhaps TRBD1 (5 bases). Germline-derived CDR1 and CDR2 are SEHNR and FQNEAQ (reference sequence). The V end lost 4 bases, the J end lost 10 bases, and 14 bases lay between the germline ends. The CDR3 contains 14 residues. CDR3 protein: CASSSKEGRSPLHF. CDR3 bases: TGTGCCAGCAGCTCGAAGGAGGGGCGCTCACCCCTCCACTTT.

The rearrangement joins TRBV4-2 to TRBJ2-7, with D perhaps matching TRBD2 (6 bases). Germline CDR1 and CDR2: LGHNA and YNFKEQ. The CDR3 runs to 16 residues. Trimming took off 3 bases at V and 2 bases at J, with 17 bases between the two ends. The CDR3 protein is CASSQPDGRGAYEQYF. The DNA for the CDR3 is TGTGCCAGCAGCCAGCCCGATGGGCGGGGCGCCTACGAGCAGTACTTC.

The chain recombines TRBV12-5 with TRBJ2-5; 8 bases are a match to TRBD2. Germline lookup yields CDR1 LGHNT and CDR2 FRNRAP. The CDR3 is 16 amino acids. Trimming at V came to 5 bases and at J to 5 bases, leaving 13 bases not matched to a gene. For the CDR3, the DNA is TGTGCTAGTGGTCCGCGGGGGGACGGACCCTTTGAGACCCAGTACTTC. This encodes CASGPRGDGPFETQYF.

The CDR3 here is CASSVGTGTYEQYF. The CDR3 nucleotides are TGTGCCAGCAGTGTAGGGACAGGGACTTACGAGCAGTACTTC. The chain is built from TRBV2 and TRBJ2-7, with 9 nucleotides matching TRBD1. Germline values: CDR1 SNHLY, CDR2 FYNNEI. V trimming: 4 bases; J trimming: 4 bases; junction bases outside the gene matches: 5. The CDR3 is made up of 14 amino acids.

V is TRBV19 and J is TRBJ1-6, with no clear D. The CDR3 has 13 residues. Germline V gene lookup returns CDR1 LNHDA and CDR2 SQIVND (reference sequence). V was cut by 4 bases and J by 1 base, with 2 bases left in between. CDR3 bases: TGTGCCAGTAGTAGATCCTATAATTCACCCCTCCACTTT. Residues: CASSRSYNSPLHF.

The gene calls are TRBV5-7 and TRBJ1-2, with TRBD1 identical over 9 bases. TRBV5-7 is noted as an ORF with a role that remains uncertain. V lost 0 bases, J lost 7 bases, and 4 bases stayed unmatched. This CDR3 comprises 14 residues. CDR3 bases: TGTGCCAGCAGCTTGGCGGGACAGGGAGGTGGCTACACCTTC. Its protein is CASSLAGQGGGYTF.

The V call is TRBV7-2, the J call TRBJ2-2; D gene unclear. The CDR3 covers 13 residues. Germline V gives CDR1 SGHTA, CDR2 FQGNSA. Trimming cost V 5 bases and J 9 bases, with 13 bases left between them. CDR3 DNA sequence: TGTGCCAGCAGCCCCTTAGTACGTCGGGAGCTGTTTTTT. Translated: CASSPLVRRELFF.

V and J are TRBV7-8 and TRBJ1-4; D is uncertain. Trimming left V 2 bases short and J 0 bases short, with 7 bases between. The CDR3 has 15 amino acids. Germline loops: CDR1 SGHVS, CDR2 FQNEAQ. CDR3 loop: CASSLYGATNEKLFF. CDR3 in DNA: TGTGCCAGCAGCTTATATGGGGCAACTAATGAAAAACTGTTTTTT.

The genes are TRBV5-1 and TRBJ1-1; TRBD1 might be the D (5 bases). V was cut by 6 bases and J by 5 bases, with 29 bases left in between. From germline, CDR1 is SGHRS and CDR2 YFSETQ. The CDR3 has 18 residues. Here the CDR3 DNA reads TGCGCCAGCAAACTCCCTCCCGGGGCAAGGGTGCTGCGGACTGAAGCTTTCTTT. Its translation is CASKLPPGARVLRTEAFF.

The rearrangement joins TRBV6-1 to TRBJ2-7, with 9 bases fitting TRBD2. The CDR3 covers 16 residues. Germline V lookup: CDR1 MNHNS, CDR2 SASEGT. V dropped 1 base and J dropped 6; count of bases not matched to a gene: 10. CDR3 sequence reads: CASSEVGGGAVSEQYF. The CDR3 bases are TGTGCCAGCAGTGAAGTCGGCGGGGGGGCTGTTTCCGAGCAGTACTTC.

This clone was recorded only once. This chain uses TRBV27 with TRBJ1-6; the D is unclear. This CDR3 is 14 amino acids long. V lost 4 bases and J 8 bases, leaving 12 bases between the germline ends. Per the germline V gene, CDR1 is MNHEY and CDR2 is SMNVEV (reference sequence). The CDR3 spells CASSWPGNYSPLHF. CDR3 nucleotide sequence: TGTGCCAGCAGTTGGCCGGGGAATTATTCACCCCTCCACTTT.

This chain joins TRBV30 and TRBJ1-1; no clear D gene. CDR3 size: 10 residues. V was clipped by 5 bases and J by 5 bases, with 6 bases between them. Germline assignment: CDR1 GTSNPN and CDR2 SVGIG (reference sequence). The CDR3 nucleotides read TGTGCCTGGGGTGGGACTGAAGCTTTCTTT. Translating gives CAWGGTEAFF.

This clone occurred a few times. The genes are TRBV19 and TRBJ1-4; tentative D call: TRBD1 (5 bases). V lost 1 base and J lost 8, with 14 bases in between. The germline CDR1 and CDR2 sequences are LNHDA and SQIVND (reference sequence). This CDR3 is 15 amino acids long. The CDR3 here is CASSIGGGAAEKLFF. As DNA, the CDR3 is TGTGCCAGTAGTATAGGCGGAGGGGCTGCCGAAAAACTGTTTTTT.

The chain is built from TRBV5-1 and TRBJ1-5; no definite D call. The CDR3 is 13 amino acids. Germline CDR1 reads SGHRS; CDR2 reads YFSETQ. Trimming shortened V by 3 bases and J by 4 bases, and 8 bases separated the two germline ends. The CDR3 DNA is TGCGCCAGCAGCTGGGAAGGAAATCAGCCCCAGCATTTT. It is translated as CASSWEGNQPQHF. The whole variable domain, remainder taken from reference TRBV5-1 and TRBJ1-5, is KAGVTQTPRYLIKTRGQQVTLSCSPISGHRSVSWYQQTPGQGLQFLFEYFSETQRNKGNFPGRFSGRQFSNSRSEMNVSTLELGDSALYLCASSWEGNQPQHFGDGTRLSIL.

The genes are TRBV12-3 or TRBV12-4 and TRBJ2-2; D is undetermined. Trimming removed 6 bases at V and 6 bases at J, with 8 bases between. The CDR3 runs to 12 residues. CDR3: CASSRVSGELFF. CDR3 bases: TGTGCCAGCAGCCGCGTCTCCGGGGAGCTGTTTTTT.

The V and J genes are TRBV5-1 and TRBJ1-2, with TRBD1 matching 9 bases. The CDR3 has 14 residues. Per the germline V gene, CDR1 is SGHRS and CDR2 is YFSETQ. The V gene end was trimmed by 5 bases and the J gene end by 7 bases; junction bases not matched to a gene: 9. The CDR3 is CASRRTGVGSGYTF. The CDR3 DNA follows: TGCGCCAGCAGACGGACAGGGGTCGGGAGTGGCTACACCTTC.

The chain links TRBV2 to TRBJ1-2, with D unclear. Trimming pared 7 bases from V and 4 bases from J, leaving 16 bases between. Germline lookup yields CDR1 SNHLY and CDR2 FYNNEI. This CDR3 region has 14 residues. The DNA for the CDR3 is TGTGCCAGCATCTCCGAGGACGGGCCCTATGGCTACACCTTC. It translates to CASISEDGPYGYTF.

The chain uses TRBV13 and TRBJ1-6, with 7 bases matching TRBD1. Trimming removed 5 bases from V and 8 bases from J; junction bases left unmatched: 6. Germline lookup yields CDR1 PRHDT and CDR2 FYEKMQ (reference sequence). The CDR3 is made up of 14 amino acids. CDR3 in amino acids: CASSVQGNHSPLHF. CDR3 bases: TGTGCCAGCAGCGTACAGGGGAATCATTCACCCCTCCACTTT.

The V gene is TRBV9, the J gene TRBJ2-7; TRBD1 aligns across 7 bases. V shed 5 bases and J 2 bases; nucleotides not matched to a gene: 1. CDR1 is SGDLS and CDR2 is YYNGEE in the germline V gene. The CDR3 runs to 12 residues. CDR3 in DNA: TGTGCCAGCAGTCAGGGGGCCTACGAGCAGTACTTC. This encodes CASSQGAYEQYF.

The chain couples TRBV30 to TRBJ1-2; 8 nucleotides agree with TRBD1. Trimming cost V 6 bases and J 7 bases; bases outside gene matches: 4. CDR3 length equals 11 residues. Germline assignment: CDR1 GTSNPN and CDR2 SVGIG (reference sequence). The CDR3 DNA reads TGTGCCTGTCCAGGGGGCGGTGGCTACACCTTC. Translating gives CACPGGGGYTF. Together with reference TRBV30 and TRBJ1-2, the CDR3 gives the full variable domain: SQTIHQWPATLVQPVGSPLSLECTVEGTSNPNLYWYRQAAGRGLQLLFYSVGIGQISSEVPQNLSASRPQDRQFILSSKKLLLSDSGFYLCACPGGGGYTFGSGTRLTVV.

V usage is TRBV5-5 and J usage is TRBJ1-6; a weak D match, TRBD1 (5 bases). Per germline, CDR1 SGHKS and CDR2 YYEKEE (reference sequence). This CDR3 has 17 amino acids. Trimming took off 1 base at V and 0 bases at J, with 11 bases between the two ends. The CDR3 sequence is CASSLLGAVSYNSPLHF. CDR3 in DNA: TGTGCCAGCAGCTTGTTAGGGGCCGTCTCCTATAATTCACCCCTCCACTTT.

The chain has TRBV20-1 and TRBJ1-2; TRBD1 aligns across 8 bases. V dropped 3 bases and J dropped 4; count of bases not matched to a gene: 10. Germline-derived CDR1 and CDR2 are DFQATT and SNEGSKA (reference sequence). The CDR3 is 15 residues long. CDR3 DNA: TGCAGTGCTAGTCTGGACAGGGATGATGGCTATGGCTACACCTTC. Residues: CSASLDRDDGYGYTF.

CDR3 DNA sequence: TGTGCCAGCAGTGGACAGGGCTATGAAGCTTTCTTT. Translation gives CASSGQGYEAFF. The rearrangement links TRBV2 to TRBJ1-1; the match to TRBD1 covers 7 bases. Germline values: CDR1 SNHLY, CDR2 FYNNEI. The junction had 3 bases not matched to a gene; V was cut back by 4 bases and J by 7 bases. CDR3 size: 12 residues.

This chain uses TRBV4-1 with TRBJ1-2; no definite D call. Germline V gene data show CDR1 as MGHRA and CDR2 as YSYEKL. V lost 4 bases, J lost 1 base, and 13 bases lay in between. The CDR3 totals 15 residues. The CDR3 spells CASSPTLSVNYGYTF. CDR3 coding DNA: TGCGCCAGCAGCCCAACCCTTAGTGTTAACTATGGCTACACCTTC.